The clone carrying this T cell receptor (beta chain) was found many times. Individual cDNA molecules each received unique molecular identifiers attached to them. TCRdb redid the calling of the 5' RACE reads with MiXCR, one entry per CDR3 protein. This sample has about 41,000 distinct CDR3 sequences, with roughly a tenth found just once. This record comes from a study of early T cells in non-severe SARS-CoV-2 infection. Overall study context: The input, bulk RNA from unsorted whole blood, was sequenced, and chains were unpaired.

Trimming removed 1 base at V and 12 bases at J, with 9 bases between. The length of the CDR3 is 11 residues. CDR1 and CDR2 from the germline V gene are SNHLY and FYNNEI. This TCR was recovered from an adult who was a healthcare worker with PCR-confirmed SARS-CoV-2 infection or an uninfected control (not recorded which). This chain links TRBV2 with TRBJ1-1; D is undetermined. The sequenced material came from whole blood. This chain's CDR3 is CASSEGFGPFF. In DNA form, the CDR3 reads TGTGCCAGCAGTGAAGGTTTTGGGCCTTTCTTT.